These T cell receptor beta chains were read from a single sample in a study of blood T cell repertoires in COVID-19. Data came from immunoSEQ multiplex PCR; TCRdb stores just in-frame clones and leaves some out. Of about 120,000 clones listed, 70% to 80% were seen once; the top ten hold 37%. Sequencing was done on a sample of peripheral blood. Receptors originate from a middle-aged man with active or convalescent COVID-19. The CDR3 runs from the conserved cysteine through the conserved F or W. The order of the fields is V gene, D gene, clone size, J gene, CDR3 length, CDR3 protein, CDR3 DNA. D genes are given only for firm matches. Clone size, where shown, is once, few, many, or a class for clones that have expanded.

V: TRBV18
D: -
size: -
J: TRBJ1-4
length: 16
CDR3: CASSPPSGATNEKLFF
DNA: TGTGCCAGCTCACCACCTTCGGGGGCAACTAATGAAAAACTGTTTTTT

V: TRBV28
D: TRBD2
size: few
J: TRBJ2-5
length: 14
CDR3: CASSSQGGGETQYF
DNA: TGTGCCAGCAGTTCCCAGGGCGGGGGGGAGACCCAGTACTTC

V: TRBV2
D: -
size: -
J: TRBJ2-3
length: 12
CDR3: CARAISTDTQYF
DNA: TGTGCCAGGGCCATTAGCACAGATACGCAGTATTTT

V: TRBV27
D: TRBD1
size: -
J: TRBJ1-2
length: 19
CDR3: CASSTAISRDRRTHYGYTF
DNA: TGTGCCAGCAGTACCGCCATTTCTCGGGACAGGCGAACCCACTATGGCTACACCTTC

V: TRBV5-1
D: -
size: few
J: TRBJ2-3
length: 14
CDR3: CASSQRQSTDTQYF
DNA: TGCGCCAGCAGCCAGAGACAAAGCACAGATACGCAGTATTTT

V: TRBV19
D: -
size: few
J: TRBJ1-3
length: 14
CDR3: CASSPQRAGNTIYF
DNA: TGTGCCAGCTCCCCTCAGAGGGCAGGAAACACCATATATTTT

V: TRBV11-1
D: -
size: -
J: TRBJ1-1
length: 13
CDR3: CASSLRRNTEAFF
DNA: TGTGCCAGCAGCCTGAGAAGGAACACTGAAGCTTTCTTT

V: TRBV6-5
D: TRBD2
size: -
J: TRBJ2-5
length: 12
CDR3: CASSYAGGTQYF
DNA: TGTGCCAGCAGTTACGCGGGGGGGACCCAGTACTTC

V: TRBV5-1
D: -
size: -
J: TRBJ2-1
length: 15
CDR3: CASSWGQSLYNEQFF
DNA: TGCGCCAGCAGCTGGGGACAATCCCTCTACAATGAGCAGTTCTTC

V: TRBV11-2
D: -
size: few
J: TRBJ1-4
length: 15
CDR3: CASSSGVITNEKLFF
DNA: TGTGCCAGCAGCTCCGGAGTGATAACTAATGAAAAACTGTTTTTT

V: TRBV24-1
D: TRBD2
size: -
J: TRBJ2-1
length: 12
CDR3: CATSELAGGFFF
DNA: TGTGCCACCAGTGAACTAGCGGGAGGATTTTTCTTC

V: TRBV24-1
D: -
size: -
J: TRBJ2-1
length: 14
CDR3: CATSLGGGRNEQFF
DNA: TGTGCCACCTCCCTAGGAGGAGGTCGAAATGAGCAGTTCTTC

V: TRBV27
D: -
size: -
J: TRBJ2-7
length: 13
CDR3: CASSFNRVYEQYF
DNA: TGTGCCAGCAGCTTTAACAGGGTCTACGAGCAGTACTTC

V: TRBV7-2
D: -
size: -
J: TRBJ1-1
length: 14
CDR3: CASSLQMRFTEAFF
DNA: TGTGCCAGCAGCTTGCAGATGCGGTTCACTGAAGCTTTCTTT

V: TRBV2
D: -
size: -
J: TRBJ1-2
length: 12
CDR3: CASSGGGPGYTF
DNA: TGTGCCAGCAGTGGGGGAGGGCCCGGCTACACCTTC

V: TRBV5-4
D: -
size: -
J: TRBJ2-7
length: 14
CDR3: CASSLGANPYEQYF
DNA: TGTGCCAGCAGCTTGGGGGCGAATCCCTACGAGCAGTACTTC

V: TRBV5-1
D: -
size: -
J: TRBJ2-5
length: 13
CDR3: CASSSEVQETQYF
DNA: TGCGCCAGCAGCTCCGAGGTCCAAGAGACCCAGTACTTC

V: TRBV19
D: TRBD1
size: -
J: TRBJ1-2
length: 11
CDR3: CASAGGNGYTF
DNA: TGTGCCAGTGCAGGGGGCAATGGCTACACCTTC

V: TRBV30
D: TRBD2
size: few
J: TRBJ2-7
length: 12
CDR3: CAYGTSGYEQYF
DNA: TGTGCCTACGGGACTAGCGGGTACGAGCAGTACTTC

V: TRBV2
D: -
size: -
J: TRBJ2-6
length: 15
CDR3: CASSGGRSGANVLTF
DNA: TGTGCCAGCAGTGGGGGGCGCTCTGGGGCCAACGTCCTGACTTTC

V: TRBV5-4
D: TRBD1
size: -
J: TRBJ1-4
length: 15
CDR3: CASSLGGTGSEKLFF
DNA: TGTGCCAGCAGCTTGGGAGGGACAGGGAGCGAAAAACTGTTTTTT

V: TRBV27
D: TRBD2
size: -
J: TRBJ2-7
length: 13
CDR3: CASRLTSVYEQYF
DNA: TGTGCCAGCAGATTGACTAGCGTCTACGAGCAGTACTTC

V: TRBV7-2
D: TRBD1
size: -
J: TRBJ2-1
length: 15
CDR3: CASSSTGGSPGEQFF
DNA: TGTGCCAGCAGCTCTACAGGGGGCTCTCCGGGAGAGCAGTTCTTC

V: TRBV19
D: TRBD1
size: -
J: TRBJ1-2
length: 17
CDR3: CASSINRGSMVNYGYTF
DNA: TGTGCCAGTAGTATAAACAGGGGGAGTATGGTAAACTATGGCTACACCTTC

V: TRBV5-4
D: TRBD2
size: -
J: TRBJ2-7
length: 18
CDR3: CASSFVAFSGKVRYEQYF
DNA: TGTGCCAGCAGCTTTGTGGCCTTCAGCGGGAAAGTCCGTTACGAGCAGTACTTC

V: TRBV7-2
D: -
size: -
J: TRBJ1-1
length: 13
CDR3: CASSLGQNTEAFF
DNA: TGTGCCAGCAGCTTAGGACAGAACACTGAAGCTTTCTTT

V: TRBV19
D: -
size: -
J: TRBJ1-4
length: 13
CDR3: CASTRDKNEKLFF
DNA: TGTGCCAGCACCCGGGACAAGAATGAAAAACTGTTTTTT

V: TRBV30
D: -
size: -
J: TRBJ2-3
length: 12
CDR3: CAWSPTGGTQYF
DNA: TGTGCCTGGAGTCCGACAGGCGGTACGCAGTATTTT

V: TRBV25-1
D: TRBD1
size: few
J: TRBJ1-1
length: 13
CDR3: CASRDRLDTEAFF
DNA: TGTGCCAGCAGGGACAGGCTCGATACTGAAGCTTTCTTT

V: TRBV10-2
D: TRBD1
size: -
J: TRBJ2-7
length: 13
CDR3: CASSGQGVYEQYF
DNA: TGCGCCAGCAGTGGACAGGGGGTATACGAGCAGTACTTC

V: TRBV4-1
D: TRBD1
size: -
J: TRBJ1-2
length: 18
CDR3: CASSQVIRRTGGDYGYTF
DNA: TGCGCCAGCAGCCAAGTAATTCGCCGGACAGGGGGGGACTATGGCTACACCTTC

V: TRBV27
D: -
size: -
J: TRBJ1-4
length: 14
CDR3: CASSFGGANEKLFF
DNA: TGTGCCAGCAGTTTCGGGGGGGCTAATGAAAAACTGTTTTTT

V: TRBV29-1
D: TRBD1
size: -
J: TRBJ2-3
length: 14
CDR3: CSVGTRDRGGTQYF
DNA: TGCAGCGTTGGGACCCGGGACAGGGGGGGTACGCAGTATTTT

V: TRBV7-3
D: TRBD1
size: -
J: TRBJ2-5
length: 15
CDR3: CASSLQGDIQETQYF
DNA: TGTGCCAGCAGCTTACAGGGGGATATACAAGAGACCCAGTACTTC

V: TRBV29-1
D: -
size: -
J: TRBJ1-3
length: 13
CDR3: CSVSESSGNTIYF
DNA: TGCAGCGTTTCTGAGAGCTCTGGAAACACCATATATTTT

V: TRBV5-1
D: TRBD1
size: once
J: TRBJ1-3
length: 16
CDR3: CASSLGTGLAGNTIYF
DNA: TGCGCCAGCAGCTTGGGGACAGGACTGGCTGGAAACACCATATATTTT

V: TRBV18
D: TRBD1
size: -
J: TRBJ2-3
length: 20
CDR3: CASSPQGGLTTWGNTDTQYF
DNA: TGTGCCAGCTCACCCCAAGGGGGCCTGACCACCTGGGGAAACACAGATACGCAGTATTTT

V: TRBV12-3/TRBV12-4
D: -
size: -
J: TRBJ1-6
length: 13
CDR3: CASSPRADSPLHF
DNA: TGTGCCAGCAGCCCGCGGGCCGATTCACCCCTCCACTTT

V: TRBV3-1/TRBV3-2
D: -
size: -
J: TRBJ1-1
length: 14
CDR3: CASSQDHGNTEAFF
DNA: TGTGCCAGCAGCCAAGACCACGGGAACACTGAAGCTTTCTTT

V: TRBV6-4
D: -
size: -
J: TRBJ1-5
length: 15
CDR3: CASSRDSYSNQPQHF
DNA: TGTGCCAGCAGCCGGGACTCCTATAGCAATCAGCCCCAGCATTTT

V: TRBV27
D: TRBD1
size: -
J: TRBJ1-1
length: 15
CDR3: CASSPYRQGKTEAFF
DNA: TGTGCCAGCAGTCCGTACCGACAGGGGAAAACTGAAGCTTTCTTT

V: TRBV3-1/TRBV3-2
D: -
size: -
J: TRBJ2-3
length: 12
CDR3: CASSPDSYTQYF
DNA: TGTGCCAGCAGCCCCGACAGTTATACGCAGTATTTT

V: TRBV15
D: -
size: -
J: TRBJ1-1
length: 15
CDR3: CATSRVIGWAPEAFF
DNA: TGTGCCACCAGCAGAGTGATCGGTTGGGCCCCTGAAGCTTTCTTT

V: TRBV4-3
D: -
size: few
J: TRBJ1-6
length: 19
CDR3: CASSQVRQVGTGNNSPLHF
DNA: TGCGCCAGCAGCCAAGTCCGGCAAGTGGGAACAGGGAATAATTCACCCCTCCACTTT

V: TRBV6-4
D: TRBD1
size: -
J: TRBJ2-7
length: 12
CDR3: CASSDADRGLHF
DNA: TGTGCCAGCAGTGACGCGGACAGGGGTCTTCACTTC

V: TRBV5-1
D: TRBD2
size: -
J: TRBJ2-1
length: 14
CDR3: CASSLTLAGNEQFF
DNA: TGCGCCAGCAGCCTCACACTAGCGGGCAATGAGCAGTTCTTC

V: TRBV5-1
D: -
size: few
J: TRBJ2-7
length: 14
CDR3: CASSSRQALYEQYF
DNA: TGCGCCAGCAGCTCCCGACAGGCCCTCTACGAGCAGTACTTC

V: TRBV29-1
D: TRBD1
size: -
J: TRBJ1-3
length: 13
CDR3: CSAETGLGNTIYF
DNA: TGCAGCGCCGAGACAGGGTTGGGAAACACCATATATTTT

V: TRBV6-5
D: TRBD1
size: -
J: TRBJ2-7
length: 15
CDR3: CASSPDRERMIEQYF
DNA: TGTGCCAGCAGTCCTGACAGGGAGCGGATGATCGAGCAGTACTTC

V: TRBV7-9
D: TRBD1
size: -
J: TRBJ1-4
length: 14
CDR3: CASRETGANEKLFF
DNA: TGTGCCAGCAGGGAGACAGGGGCTAATGAAAAACTGTTTTTT

V: TRBV3-1/TRBV3-2
D: -
size: -
J: TRBJ1-2
length: 15
CDR3: CASSQDMSVNYGYTF
DNA: TGTGCCAGCAGCCAAGACATGTCGGTTAACTATGGCTACACCTTC

V: TRBV11-2
D: TRBD1
size: -
J: TRBJ1-1
length: 15
CDR3: CASSLKTGVGTEAFF
DNA: TGTGCCAGCAGCTTAAAGACAGGGGTAGGAACTGAAGCTTTCTTT

V: TRBV5-1
D: -
size: -
J: TRBJ2-3
length: 15
CDR3: CASSPGGPSTDTQYF
DNA: TGCGCCAGCTCGCCCGGGGGGCCTAGCACAGATACGCAGTATTTT

V: TRBV6-5
D: -
size: few
J: TRBJ2-7
length: 16
CDR3: CASSYSGAIALYEQYF
DNA: TGTGCCAGCAGTTATTCAGGGGCCATCGCACTCTACGAGCAGTACTTC